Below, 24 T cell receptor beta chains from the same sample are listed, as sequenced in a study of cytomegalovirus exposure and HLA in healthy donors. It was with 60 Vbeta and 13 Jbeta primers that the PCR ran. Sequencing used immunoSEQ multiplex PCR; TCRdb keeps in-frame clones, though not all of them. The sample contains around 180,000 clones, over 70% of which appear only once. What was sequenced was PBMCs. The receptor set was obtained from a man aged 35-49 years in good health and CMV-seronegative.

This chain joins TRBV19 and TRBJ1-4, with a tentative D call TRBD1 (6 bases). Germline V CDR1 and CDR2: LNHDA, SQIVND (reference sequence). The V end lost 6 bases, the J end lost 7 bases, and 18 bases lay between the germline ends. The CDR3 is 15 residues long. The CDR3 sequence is CASRTTGGPGEKLFF. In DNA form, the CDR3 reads TGTGCCAGTAGGACCACCGGGGGGCCTGGTGAAAAACTGTTTTTT.

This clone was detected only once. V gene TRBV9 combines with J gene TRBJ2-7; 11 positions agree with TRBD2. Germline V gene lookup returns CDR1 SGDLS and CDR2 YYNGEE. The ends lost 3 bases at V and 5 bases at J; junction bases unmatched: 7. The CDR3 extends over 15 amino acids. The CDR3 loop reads CASSGPGLAVNEQYF. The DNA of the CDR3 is TGTGCCAGCAGCGGACCGGGACTAGCGGTGAACGAGCAGTACTTC.

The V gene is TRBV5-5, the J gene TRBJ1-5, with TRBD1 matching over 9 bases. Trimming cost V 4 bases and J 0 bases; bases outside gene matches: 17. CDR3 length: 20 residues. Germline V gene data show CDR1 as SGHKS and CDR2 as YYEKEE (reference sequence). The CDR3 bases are TGTGCCAGCAGCCCAAGAGGGGGGTTGGACAGGGGCTTTAGCAATCAGCCCCAGCATTTT. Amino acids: CASSPRGGLDRGFSNQPQHF. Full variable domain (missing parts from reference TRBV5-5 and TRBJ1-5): DAGVTQSPTHLIKTRGQQVTLRCSPISGHKSVSWYQQVLGQGPQFIFQYYEKEERGRGNFPDRFSARQFPNYSSELNVNALLLGDSALYLCASSPRGGLDRGFSNQPQHFGDGTRLSIL.

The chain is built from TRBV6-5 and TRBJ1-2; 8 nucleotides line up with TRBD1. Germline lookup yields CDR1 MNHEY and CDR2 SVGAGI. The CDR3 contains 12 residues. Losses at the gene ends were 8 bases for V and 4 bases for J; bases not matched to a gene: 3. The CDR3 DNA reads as TGTGCCAGCGTCGGGACAGGCTATGGCTACACCTTC. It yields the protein CASVGTGYGYTF.

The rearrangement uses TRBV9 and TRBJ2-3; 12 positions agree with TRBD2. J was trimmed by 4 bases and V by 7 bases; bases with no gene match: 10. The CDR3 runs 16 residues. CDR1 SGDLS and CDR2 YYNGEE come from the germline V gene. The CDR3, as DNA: TGTGCCAGCGGCTCTCGACTAGCGGGGGAGGCAGATACGCAGTATTTT. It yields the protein CASGSRLAGEADTQYF.

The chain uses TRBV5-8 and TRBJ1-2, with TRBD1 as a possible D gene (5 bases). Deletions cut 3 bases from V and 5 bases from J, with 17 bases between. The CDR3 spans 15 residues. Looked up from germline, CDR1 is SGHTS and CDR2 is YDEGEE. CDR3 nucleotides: TGTGCCAGCAGCTGGGGGGGACGAGGTCGGTATGGCTACACCTTC. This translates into CASSWGGRGRYGYTF. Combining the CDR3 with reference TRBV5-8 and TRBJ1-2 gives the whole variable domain EAGVTQSPTHLIKTRGQQATLRCSPISGHTSVYWYQQALGLGLQFLLWYDEGEERNRGNFPPRFSGRQFPNYSSELNVNALELEDSALYLCASSWGGRGRYGYTFGSGTRLTVV.

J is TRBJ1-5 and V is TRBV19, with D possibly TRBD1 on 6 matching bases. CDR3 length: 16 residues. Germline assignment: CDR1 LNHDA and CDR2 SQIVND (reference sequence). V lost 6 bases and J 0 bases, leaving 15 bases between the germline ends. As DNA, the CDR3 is TGTGCCAGTAGCAGACAGGAGACTGTTAGCAATCAGCCCCAGCATTTT. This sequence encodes CASSRQETVSNQPQHF.

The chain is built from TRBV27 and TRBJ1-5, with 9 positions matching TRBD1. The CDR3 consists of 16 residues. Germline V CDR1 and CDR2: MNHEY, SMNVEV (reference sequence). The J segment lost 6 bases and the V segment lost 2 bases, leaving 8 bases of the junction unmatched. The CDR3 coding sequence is TGTGCCAGCAGTTTAGGACAGGGGACCTTGTTTCAGCCCCAGCATTTT. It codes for CASSLGQGTLFQPQHF.

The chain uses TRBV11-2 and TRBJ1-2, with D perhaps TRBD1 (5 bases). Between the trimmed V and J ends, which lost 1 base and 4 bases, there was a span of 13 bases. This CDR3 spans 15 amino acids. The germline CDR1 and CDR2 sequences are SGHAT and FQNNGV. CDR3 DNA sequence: TGTGCCAGCAGCTTAGTGACAGTCCAACCCTATGGCTACACCTTC. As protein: CASSLVTVQPYGYTF. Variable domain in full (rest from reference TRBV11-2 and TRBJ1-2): EAGVAQSPRYKIIEKRQSVAFWCNPISGHATLYWYQQILGQGPKLLIQFQNNGVVDDSQLPKDRFSAERLKGVDSTLKIQPAKLEDSAVYLCASSLVTVQPYGYTFGSGTRLTVV.

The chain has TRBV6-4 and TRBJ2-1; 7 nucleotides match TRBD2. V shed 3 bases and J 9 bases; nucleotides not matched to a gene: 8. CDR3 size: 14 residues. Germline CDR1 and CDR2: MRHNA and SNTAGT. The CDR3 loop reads CASSESSWGGEQFF. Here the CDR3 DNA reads TGTGCCAGCAGTGAGTCGTCCTGGGGGGGTGAGCAGTTCTTC.

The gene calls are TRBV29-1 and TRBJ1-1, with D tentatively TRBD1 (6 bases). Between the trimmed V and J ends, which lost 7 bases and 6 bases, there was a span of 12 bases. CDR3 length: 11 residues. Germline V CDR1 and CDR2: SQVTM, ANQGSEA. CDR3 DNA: TGCAGCGGTCGGGGGGGGCCTGAAGCTTTCTTT. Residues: CSGRGGPEAFF.

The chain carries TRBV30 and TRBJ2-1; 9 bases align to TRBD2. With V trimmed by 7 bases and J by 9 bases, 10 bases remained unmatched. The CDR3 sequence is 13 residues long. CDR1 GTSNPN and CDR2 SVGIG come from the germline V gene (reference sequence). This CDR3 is CASWWGREGEQFF. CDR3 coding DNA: TGTGCCTCCTGGTGGGGGCGGGAGGGTGAGCAGTTCTTC.

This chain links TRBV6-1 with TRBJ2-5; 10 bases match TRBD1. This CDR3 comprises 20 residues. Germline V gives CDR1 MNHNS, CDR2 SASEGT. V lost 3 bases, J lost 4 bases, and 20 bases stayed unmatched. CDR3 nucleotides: TGTGCCAGCAGTGACAGAAGAAGGTTTGGGACAGGGGTGGGAGTAGAGACCCAGTACTTC. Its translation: CASSDRRRFGTGVGVETQYF.

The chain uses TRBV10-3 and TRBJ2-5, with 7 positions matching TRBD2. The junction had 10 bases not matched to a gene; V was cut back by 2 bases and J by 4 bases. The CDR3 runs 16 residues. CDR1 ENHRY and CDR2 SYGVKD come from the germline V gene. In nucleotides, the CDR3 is TGTGCCATCAGTGAGAGAGCGGGGCGCTCAGGAGAGACCCAGTACTTC. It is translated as CAISERAGRSGETQYF.

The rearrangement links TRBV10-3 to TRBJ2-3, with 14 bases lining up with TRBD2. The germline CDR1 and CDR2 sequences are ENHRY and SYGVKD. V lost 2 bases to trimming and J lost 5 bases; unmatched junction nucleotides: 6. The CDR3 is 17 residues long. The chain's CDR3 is CAISEVGLAGEGDTQYF. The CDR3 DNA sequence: TGTGCCATCAGTGAGGTGGGACTAGCGGGAGAGGGAGATACGCAGTATTTT.

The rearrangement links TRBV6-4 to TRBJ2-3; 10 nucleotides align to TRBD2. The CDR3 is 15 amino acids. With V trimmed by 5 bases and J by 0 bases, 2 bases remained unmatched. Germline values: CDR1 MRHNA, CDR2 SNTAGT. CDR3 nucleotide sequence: TGTGCCAGCAGTTGGACTAGCGGTAGCACAGATACGCAGTATTTT. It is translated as CASSWTSGSTDTQYF.

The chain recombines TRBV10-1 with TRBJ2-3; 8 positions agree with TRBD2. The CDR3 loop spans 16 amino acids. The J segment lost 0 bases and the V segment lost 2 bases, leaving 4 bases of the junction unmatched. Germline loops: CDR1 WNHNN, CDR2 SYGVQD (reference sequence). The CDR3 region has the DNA TGCGCCAGCAGTGAGGTCAGCGGGGGAAGCACAGATACGCAGTATTTT. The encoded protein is CASSEVSGGSTDTQYF.

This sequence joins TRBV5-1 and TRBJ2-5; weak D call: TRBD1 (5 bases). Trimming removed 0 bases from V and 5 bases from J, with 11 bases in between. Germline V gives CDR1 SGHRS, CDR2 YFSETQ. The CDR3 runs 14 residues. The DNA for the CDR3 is TGCGCCAGCAGCTTGGGCGCAGGGCAGGAGACCCAGTACTTC. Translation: CASSLGAGQETQYF.

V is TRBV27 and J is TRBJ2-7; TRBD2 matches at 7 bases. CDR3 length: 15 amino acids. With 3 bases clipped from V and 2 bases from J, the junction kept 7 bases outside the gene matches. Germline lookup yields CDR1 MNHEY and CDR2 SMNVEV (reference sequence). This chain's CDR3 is CASSLIGGRTYEQYF. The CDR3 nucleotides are TGTGCCAGCAGTTTGATCGGGGGGAGAACCTACGAGCAGTACTTC.

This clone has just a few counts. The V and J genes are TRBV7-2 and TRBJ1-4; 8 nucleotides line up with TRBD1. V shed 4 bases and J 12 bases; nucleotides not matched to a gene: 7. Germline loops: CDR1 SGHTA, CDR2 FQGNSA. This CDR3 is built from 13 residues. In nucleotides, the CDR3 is TGTGCCAGCAGCTCAGGGGGCCGTAGTGAACTGTTTTTT. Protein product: CASSSGGRSELFF. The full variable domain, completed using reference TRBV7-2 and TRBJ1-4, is GAGVSQSPSNKVTEKGKDVELRCDPISGHTALYWYRQSLGQGLEFLIYFQGNSAPDKSGLPSDRFSAERTGGSVSTLTIQRTQQEDSAVYLCASSSGGRSELFFGSGTQLSVL.

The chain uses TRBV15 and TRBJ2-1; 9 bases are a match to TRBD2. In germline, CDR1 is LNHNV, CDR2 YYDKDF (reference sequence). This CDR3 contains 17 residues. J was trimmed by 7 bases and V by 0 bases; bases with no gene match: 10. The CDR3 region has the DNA TGTGCCACCAGCAGAGATCAGGGAGCGGGGGGAAGGAATGAGCAGTTCTTC. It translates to CATSRDQGAGGRNEQFF.

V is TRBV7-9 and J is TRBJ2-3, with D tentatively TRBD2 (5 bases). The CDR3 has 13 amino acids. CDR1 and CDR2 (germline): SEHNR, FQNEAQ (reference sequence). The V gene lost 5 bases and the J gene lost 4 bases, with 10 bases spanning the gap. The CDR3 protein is CASSPLAPDTQYF. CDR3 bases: TGTGCCAGCAGCCCCCTAGCCCCAGATACGCAGTATTTT.

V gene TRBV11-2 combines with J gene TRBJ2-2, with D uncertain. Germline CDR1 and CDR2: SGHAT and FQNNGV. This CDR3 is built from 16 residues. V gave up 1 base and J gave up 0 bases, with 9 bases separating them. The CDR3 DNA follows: TGTGCCAGCAGCTTAGCTGGCAGTACGAACACCGGGGAGCTGTTTTTT. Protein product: CASSLAGSTNTGELFF.

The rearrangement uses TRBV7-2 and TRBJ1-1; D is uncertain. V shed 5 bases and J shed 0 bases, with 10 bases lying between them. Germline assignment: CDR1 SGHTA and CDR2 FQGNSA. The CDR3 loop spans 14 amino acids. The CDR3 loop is CASSPSGMNTEAFF. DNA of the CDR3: TGTGCCAGCAGCCCCAGTGGCATGAACACTGAAGCTTTCTTT.